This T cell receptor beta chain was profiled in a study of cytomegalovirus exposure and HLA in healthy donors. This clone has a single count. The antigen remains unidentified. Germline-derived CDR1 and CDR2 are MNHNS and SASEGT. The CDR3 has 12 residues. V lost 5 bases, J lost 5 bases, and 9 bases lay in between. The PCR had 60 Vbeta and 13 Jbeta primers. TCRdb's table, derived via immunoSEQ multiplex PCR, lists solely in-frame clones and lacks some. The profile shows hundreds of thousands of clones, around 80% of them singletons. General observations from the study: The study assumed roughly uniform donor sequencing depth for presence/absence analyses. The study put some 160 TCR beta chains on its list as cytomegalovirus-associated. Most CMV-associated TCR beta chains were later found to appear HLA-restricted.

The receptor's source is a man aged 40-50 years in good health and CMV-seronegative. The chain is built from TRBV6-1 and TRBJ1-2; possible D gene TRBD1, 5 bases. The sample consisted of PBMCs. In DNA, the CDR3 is TGTGCCAGCAGTCGGTCAGGGTATGGCTACACCTTC. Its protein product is CASSRSGYGYTF.